These T cell receptor beta chains were read from a single sample in a study of OX40 agonist ivuxolimab in advanced cancers. The table came from immunoSEQ multiplex PCR; TCRdb's copy has only in-frame clones and leaves some out. This sample carries about 40,000 clones, roughly 90% of them seen once, and the ten largest clones take 8% to 10%. The starting material was CD4+ or CD8+ T cells sorted from blood, obtained in a trial of the OX40 agonist ivuxolimab. The receptors shown here come from an adult with an advanced solid tumor such as melanoma, head and neck, liver or kidney cancer. Each CDR3 is given with its conserved first and last residue. A D gene is named only where the DNA matches it firmly. Clone size is shown for a subset of rows, as once, few, many or a class of expanded clone.

V gene	clone size	D gene	J gene	CDR3 DNA	CDR3 protein
TRBV9	-	-	TRBJ2-1	TGTGCCAGCAGCCCCGGACTGTCCCTGAGCTCCTACAATGAGCAGTTCTTC	CASSPGLSLSSYNEQFF
TRBV29-1	-	-	TRBJ2-7	TGCAGCGTTACAGAGACAACCCCCTACGAGCAGTACTTC	CSVTETTPYEQYF
TRBV7-8	-	-	TRBJ2-2	TGTGCCAGCAGCTTCCGCCGGGACGTCGCGAACACCGGGGAGCTGTTTTTT	CASSFRRDVANTGELFF
TRBV7-9	once	TRBD1	TRBJ1-2	TGTGCCAGCAGCTTAACAGGGGGCAGGACCTTC	CASSLTGGRTF
TRBV7-9	-	-	TRBJ2-7	TGTGCCAGCAGCCAAGATCGCGACTACGAGCAGTACTTC	CASSQDRDYEQYF
TRBV9	-	-	TRBJ2-1	TGTGCCAGCAGCAGTAAAATAGGTGGTGAGCAGTTCTTC	CASSSKIGGEQFF
TRBV5-8	-	-	TRBJ1-6	TGTGCCAGCAGCCCGTATTCCAGGTTGTCACCCCTCCACTTT	CASSPYSRLSPLHF
TRBV5-6	-	-	TRBJ2-1	TGTGCCAGCAGCTTAGTGTCGTGGAGCGATCGTGAGCAGTTCTTC	CASSLVSWSDREQFF
TRBV11-2	once	-	TRBJ1-5	TGTGCCAGCCCCCAGGGGAGCTATTTACAATCAGCCCAGCATTTT	CASPQGSYLQSAQHF
TRBV7-8	-	TRBD2	TRBJ2-1	TGTGCCAGCAGCTTAGCGCAAACTAGCGGGAGGGGGGGCAATGAGCAGTTCTTC	CASSLAQTSGRGGNEQFF
TRBV9	-	-	TRBJ1-1	TGTGCCAGCAGCGTGGGACGGACGAACACTGAAGCTTTCTTT	CASSVGRTNTEAFF
TRBV2	once	-	TRBJ1-1	TGTGCCAGCAGTGCGGACAGATTATTAGCCACTGAAGCTTTCTTT	CASSADRLLATEAFF